These 20 T cell receptor beta chains were all obtained from the same sample, sequenced in a study of blood T cells in healthy people across ages. Sample-barcoded 5' priming and a J-beta primer mix drove a second PCR of roughly 7 to 11 cycles. TCRdb re-derived calls from the 5' RACE reads in MiXCR, one entry per CDR3 protein. This table has hundreds of thousands of distinct CDR3 sequences, 49% appearing once. Source material: blood. The receptors originated from a woman in her fifties or sixties in good health.

V gene TRBV12-3 or TRBV12-4 combines with J gene TRBJ2-1; D call uncertain. The V and J ends lost 5 bases and 4 bases respectively, with 6 bases between them. This CDR3 comprises 12 residues. In DNA form, the CDR3 reads TGTGCCAGCAGTCGTAATTACAATGAGCAGTTCTTC. It codes for CASSRNYNEQFF.

With respect to this clonotype: With a much larger clone just one base away, this may be a read error. This chain uses TRBV7-2 with TRBJ2-7; 10 nucleotides agree with TRBD2. V trimming: 3 bases; J trimming: 2 bases; junction bases outside the gene matches: 1. The CDR3 contains 14 residues. Per the germline V gene, CDR1 is SGHTA and CDR2 is FQGNSA. The CDR3 DNA sequence: TGTACCAGCAGCTTGGGACTAGCGACCTACGAGCAGTACTTC. Residues: CTSSLGLATYEQYF.

CDR3 sequence reads: CASSLAQGAMNTEAFF. The CDR3 DNA reads as TGCGCCAGCAGCTTGGCCCAGGGGGCTATGAACACTGAAGCTTTCTTT. V is TRBV5-1 and J is TRBJ1-1, with TRBD1 identical over 8 bases. Germline loops: CDR1 SGHRS, CDR2 YFSETQ. Losses at the gene ends were 0 bases for V and 0 bases for J; bases not matched to a gene: 4. The CDR3 is made up of 16 amino acids. Full variable domain (outside the CDR3, taken from reference TRBV5-1 and TRBJ1-1): KAGVTQTPRYLIKTRGQQVTLSCSPISGHRSVSWYQQTPGQGLQFLFEYFSETQRNKGNFPGRFSGRQFSNSRSEMNVSTLELGDSALYLCASSLAQGAMNTEAFFGQGTRLTVV.

This chain links TRBV7-9 with TRBJ1-2, with 7 bases fitting TRBD1. V lost 4 bases, J lost 6 bases, and 5 bases stayed unmatched. The length of the CDR3 is 13 residues. Germline CDR1 SEHNR, CDR2 FQNEAQ (reference sequence). CDR3 in amino acids: CASSSRGLDGYTF. The CDR3 bases are TGTGCCAGCAGCTCAAGGGGGCTGGATGGCTACACCTTC.

The chain links TRBV20-1 to TRBJ2-5, with a weak D call TRBD2 (6 bases). The CDR3 runs 12 residues. V lost 7 bases and J lost 5, with 14 bases in between. Germline CDR1 is DFQATT and CDR2 is SNEGSKA (reference sequence). The CDR3 DNA is TGCAGTGGAAGACGGGGGTTCGAGACCCAGTACTTC. It encodes CSGRRGFETQYF.

CDR3 bases: TGCAGTGCTAGGACAGGGGGCCAGAACTATGGCTACACCTTC. Its protein is CSARTGGQNYGYTF. The chain carries TRBV20-1 and TRBJ1-2, with 10 positions matching TRBD1. The trim removed 3 bases at V and 2 bases at J, leaving 3 bases unmatched. Germline CDR1 reads DFQATT; CDR2 reads SNEGSKA (reference sequence). This CDR3 spans 14 amino acids.

A note on this clonotype: This may be a read error, as it is one base from a much larger clone. This sequence joins TRBV24-1 and TRBJ2-1, with a weak D call TRBD2 (6 bases). The assigned J gene may be wrong: the sequence end matches TRBJ2-7 better. The CDR3 loop spans 12 amino acids. The germline V gene encodes CDR1 KGHDR and CDR2 SFDVKD. The CDR3: CASRDSYNEQYF. The CDR3 nucleotides are TGTGCCAGCAGGGACTCCTACAATGAGCAGTACTTC.

The rearrangement links TRBV6-6 to TRBJ2-5; D not resolved. Per the germline V gene, CDR1 is MNHNY and CDR2 is SVGAGI (reference sequence). The V and J ends lost 2 bases and 0 bases respectively, with 13 bases between them. This CDR3 has 16 amino acids. CDR3 amino acids: CASSYDWLQNQETQYF. CDR3 sequence (DNA): TGTGCCAGCAGTTACGACTGGTTACAGAACCAAGAGACCCAGTACTTC.

This clonotype was seen a few times. The chain is built from TRBV29-1 and TRBJ2-7; TRBD2 might be the D (7 bases). The CDR3 length is 11 residues. Between the trimmed V and J ends, which lost 7 bases and 4 bases, there was a span of 11 bases. Per the germline V gene, CDR1 is SQVTM and CDR2 is ANQGSEA. The CDR3 sequence: CSAEGGYEQYF. CDR3 nucleotides: TGCAGCGCAGAGGGGGGGTACGAGCAGTACTTC.

The chain combines TRBV12-3 or TRBV12-4 with TRBJ1-2, with D uncertain. This CDR3 has 12 residues. The V end lost 4 bases, the J end lost 5 bases, and 8 bases lay between the germline ends. Here the CDR3 DNA reads TGTGCCAGCAGTTACGACGGGTATGGCTACACCTTC. It yields the protein CASSYDGYGYTF.

The chain uses TRBV10-3 and TRBJ2-3; 13 nucleotides agree with TRBD2. CDR3 length: 16 residues. CDR1 is ENHRY, CDR2 SYGVKD, per germline. J gave up 2 bases and V 3 bases, and 2 bases lay outside the gene matches. The CDR3 DNA follows: TGTGCCATCAGTGAAGGACTAGCGGGAGTCACAGATACGCAGTATTTT. This translates into CAISEGLAGVTDTQYF.

The chain combines TRBV7-9 with TRBJ2-1; 7 bases are a match to TRBD1. The last part of the DNA fits TRBJ2-7 better; the J call may be wrong. The length of the CDR3 is 13 residues. In germline, CDR1 is SEHNR, CDR2 FQNEAQ (reference sequence). CDR3: CASSSMTGYEQYF. The CDR3 DNA follows: TGTGCCAGCAGCTCCATGACAGGGTACGAGCAGTACTTC.

This chain links TRBV7-2 with TRBJ1-5, with a possible D match to TRBD1 (5 bases). Between the trimmed V and J ends, which lost 4 bases and 6 bases, there was a span of 13 bases. The CDR3 has 14 residues. CDR1 is SGHTA, CDR2 FQGNSA, per germline. The DNA for the CDR3 is TGTGCCAGCAGCTCGGGGGGGGTTACTCAGCCCCAGCATTTT. Protein: CASSSGGVTQPQHF.

As for this clonotype: At one end, the junction sequence differs from germline, possibly due to a read error. The chain has TRBV7-3 and TRBJ2-3, with no clear D. This CDR3 is 17 amino acids long. Germline CDR1 SGHTA, CDR2 FQGTGA. CDR3 region: CAGSLLGDPADTDTQYF. The CDR3 DNA is TGTGCCGGCAGCTTGCTAGGTGATCCCGCGGACACAGATACGCAGTATTTT.

About this clonotype: The junction and the germline gene differ at one end; a read error may be behind it. V is TRBV5-1 and J is TRBJ2-1; a weak D match, TRBD1 (6 bases). CDR1 SGHRS and CDR2 YFSETQ come from the germline V gene. This CDR3 has 15 amino acids. DNA of the CDR3: TGCACCAGTTCAGCCTCCGGGACACGGGAAGAGGAGCAGTTCTTC. Its protein is CTSSASGTREEEQFF.

About this clonotype itself: A much larger clone differs by one base, so this may be a read error. The chain couples TRBV20-1 to TRBJ2-5; TRBD2 matches 8 bases. CDR1 is DFQATT and CDR2 is SNEGSKA in the germline V gene (reference sequence). The CDR3 has 16 residues. The junction had 11 bases not matched to a gene; V was cut back by 1 base and J by 4 bases. In DNA, the CDR3 is TGCAGTGCTAGAGGAGCAGCGGGAGCCAACCGAGAGACCCAGTACTTC. This gives the protein CSARGAAGANRETQYF.

The sample holds a few counts of this clonotype. The rearrangement uses TRBV30 and TRBJ2-1; 11 bases line up with TRBD2. V shed 2 bases, J shed 9 bases, and the junction held 3 bases outside the gene matches. The CDR3 has 13 amino acids. Germline-derived CDR1 and CDR2 are GTSNPN and SVGIG (reference sequence). The DNA of the CDR3 is TGTGCCTGGAGTACTAGCGGGAGCACTGAGCAGTTCTTC. This encodes CAWSTSGSTEQFF.

In this sample, this clonotype turned up many times. The chain uses TRBV7-2 and TRBJ2-7, with 10 bases lining up with TRBD2. V dropped 4 bases and J dropped 6; count of bases not matched to a gene: 15. CDR1 and CDR2 from the germline V gene are SGHTA and FQGNSA. This CDR3 comprises 17 residues. CDR3 amino acids: CASSSAPGTSEFLEQYF. DNA for the CDR3: TGTGCCAGCAGCTCAGCCCCCGGGACTAGCGAATTCCTCGAGCAGTACTTC. Looking up the rest from reference TRBV7-2 and TRBJ2-7 gives the full variable domain: GAGVSQSPSNKVTEKGKDVELRCDPISGHTALYWYRQSLGQGLEFLIYFQGNSAPDKSGLPSDRFSAERTGGSVSTLTIQRTQQEDSAVYLCASSSAPGTSEFLEQYFGPGTRLTVT.

The rearrangement uses TRBV7-2 and TRBJ1-6, with a tentative D call TRBD1 (5 bases). V gave up 6 bases and J gave up 2 bases, with 11 bases separating them. The CDR3 loop spans 15 amino acids. The V gene's germline CDR1 is SGHTA and CDR2 FQGNSA. The DNA of the CDR3 is TGTGCCAGCAGGATGGGGGGGACCTATAATTCACCCCTCCACTTT. Translation gives CASRMGGTYNSPLHF. The variable domain in full, with the rest retrieved from reference TRBV7-2 and TRBJ1-6, is GAGVSQSPSNKVTEKGKDVELRCDPISGHTALYWYRQSLGQGLEFLIYFQGNSAPDKSGLPSDRFSAERTGGSVSTLTIQRTQQEDSAVYLCASRMGGTYNSPLHFGNGTRLTVT.

This chain uses TRBV4-3 with TRBJ2-1; TRBD2 aligns across 12 bases. The CDR3 has 16 amino acids. Germline CDR1 reads LGHNA; CDR2 reads YSLEER. The J segment lost 6 bases and the V segment lost 5 bases, leaving 8 bases of the junction unmatched. CDR3 DNA sequence: TGCGCCAGCAGCGCCCTAGCGGGAGGGCCGGGCAATGAGCAGTTCTTC. Amino acid sequence: CASSALAGGPGNEQFF.